This is a list of T cell receptor beta chains from one sample in a study of beta chain features in type 1 diabetes. Repertoires were generated with immunoSEQ multiplex PCR, while TCRdb's copy carries only in-frame clones and drops some. The sample lists hundreds of thousands of clones, 11% to 15% occurring once. The specimen sequenced was naive CD4+ T cells from blood. These receptors were taken from a man in his late teens or twenties with type 1 diabetes. CDR3s include the opening cysteine and the closing phenylalanine or tryptophan. The D gene is left open where the match is weak. Only part of the rows carry a size: once, few, many, or a class if the clone is expanded.

clone_size: few
j_call: TRBJ2-5
d_call: -
v_call: TRBV6-5
cdr3_nt: TGTGCCAGCAGTTACTCCGCGACAACCCAAGAGACCCAGTACTTC
cdr3_aa: CASSYSATTQETQYF

clone_size: -
j_call: TRBJ1-1
d_call: -
v_call: TRBV2
cdr3_nt: TGTGCCAGCACCCAGAGGGCGGTAGGGAACACTGAAGCTTTCTTT
cdr3_aa: CASTQRAVGNTEAFF

clone_size: -
j_call: TRBJ1-5
d_call: -
v_call: TRBV7-2
cdr3_nt: TGTGCCAGCGGCCAGAATAGCAATCAGCCCCAGCATTTT
cdr3_aa: CASGQNSNQPQHF

clone_size: few
j_call: TRBJ1-5
d_call: TRBD1
v_call: TRBV14
cdr3_nt: TGTGCCAGCAGCCCCGCGGGGACAGCCCCTTATCAGCCCCAGCATTTT
cdr3_aa: CASSPAGTAPYQPQHF

clone_size: once
j_call: TRBJ2-2
d_call: -
v_call: TRBV2
cdr3_nt: TGTGCCAGCAGGGTCCAACCGGACGGGGAGCTGTTTTTT
cdr3_aa: CASRVQPDGELFF

clone_size: few
j_call: TRBJ2-5
d_call: TRBD2
v_call: TRBV7-2
cdr3_nt: TGTGCCAGCAGCTTAAGCGGGGGGATGACGACCCAGTACTTC
cdr3_aa: CASSLSGGMTTQYF

clone_size: few
j_call: TRBJ2-7
d_call: -
v_call: TRBV30
cdr3_nt: TGTGCCTGGAGTGTGTTAACGGAGGAGTACTTC
cdr3_aa: CAWSVLTEEYF

clone_size: -
j_call: TRBJ1-6
d_call: -
v_call: TRBV28
cdr3_nt: TGTGCGTCGACGGGACACTCAAATTCACCCCTCCACTTT
cdr3_aa: CASTGHSNSPLHF

clone_size: -
j_call: TRBJ1-5
d_call: TRBD1
v_call: TRBV7-9
cdr3_nt: TGTGCCAGCAGATTGGGACAGGAAGGTGGGTTGAGGCCCCAGCATTTT
cdr3_aa: CASRLGQEGGLRPQHF

clone_size: -
j_call: TRBJ2-4
d_call: -
v_call: TRBV6-1
cdr3_nt: TGTGCCAGCTACCAGGGAGGCGGAAACATTCAGTACTTC
cdr3_aa: CASYQGGGNIQYF